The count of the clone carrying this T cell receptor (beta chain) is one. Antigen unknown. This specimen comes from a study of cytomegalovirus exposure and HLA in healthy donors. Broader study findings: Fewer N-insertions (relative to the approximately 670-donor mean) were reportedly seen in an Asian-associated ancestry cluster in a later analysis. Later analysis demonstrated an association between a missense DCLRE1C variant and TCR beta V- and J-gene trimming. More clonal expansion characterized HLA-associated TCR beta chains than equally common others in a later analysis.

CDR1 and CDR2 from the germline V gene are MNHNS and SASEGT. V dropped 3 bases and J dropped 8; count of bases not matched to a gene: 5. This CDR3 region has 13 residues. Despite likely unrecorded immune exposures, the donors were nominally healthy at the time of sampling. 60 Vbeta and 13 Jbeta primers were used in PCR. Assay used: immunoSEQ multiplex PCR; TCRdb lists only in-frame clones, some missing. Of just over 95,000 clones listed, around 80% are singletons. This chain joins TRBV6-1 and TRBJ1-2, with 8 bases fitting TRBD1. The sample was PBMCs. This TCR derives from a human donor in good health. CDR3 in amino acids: CASSDRTGRGYTF. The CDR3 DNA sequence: TGTGCCAGCAGTGACCGGACAGGGAGGGGCTACACCTTC.